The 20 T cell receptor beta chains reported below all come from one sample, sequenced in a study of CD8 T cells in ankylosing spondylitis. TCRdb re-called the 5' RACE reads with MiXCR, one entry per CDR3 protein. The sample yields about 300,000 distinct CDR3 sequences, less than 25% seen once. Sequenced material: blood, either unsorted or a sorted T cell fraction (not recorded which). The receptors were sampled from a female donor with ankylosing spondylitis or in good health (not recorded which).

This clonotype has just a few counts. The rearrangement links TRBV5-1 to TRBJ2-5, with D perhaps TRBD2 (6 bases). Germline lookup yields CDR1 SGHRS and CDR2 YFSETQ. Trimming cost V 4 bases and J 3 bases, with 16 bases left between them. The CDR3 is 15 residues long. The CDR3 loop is CASSIGTSSKETQYF. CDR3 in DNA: TGCGCCAGCAGCATTGGGACTTCCTCGAAAGAGACCCAGTACTTC.

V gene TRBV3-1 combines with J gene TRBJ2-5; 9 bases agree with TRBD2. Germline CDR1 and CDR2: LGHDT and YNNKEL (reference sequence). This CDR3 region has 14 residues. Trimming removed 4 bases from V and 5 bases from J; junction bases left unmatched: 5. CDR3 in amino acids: CASSLPSGRETQYF. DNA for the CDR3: TGTGCCAGCAGCCTCCCGAGCGGGAGGGAGACCCAGTACTTC.

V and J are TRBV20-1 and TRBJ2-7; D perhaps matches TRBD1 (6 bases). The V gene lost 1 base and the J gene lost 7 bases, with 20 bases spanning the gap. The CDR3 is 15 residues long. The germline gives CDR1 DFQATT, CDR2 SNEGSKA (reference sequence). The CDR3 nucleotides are TGCAGTGCTAGAGTTCCACAGGGACCCCTGGGGGAGCAGTACTTC. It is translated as CSARVPQGPLGEQYF.

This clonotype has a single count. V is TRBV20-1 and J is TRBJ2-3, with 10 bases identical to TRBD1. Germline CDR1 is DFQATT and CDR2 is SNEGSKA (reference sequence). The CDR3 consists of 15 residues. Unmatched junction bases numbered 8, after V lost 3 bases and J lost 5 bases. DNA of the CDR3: TGCAGTGCTAGTTTTGGAGGACAGGGGGGAGATACGCAGTATTTT. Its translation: CSASFGGQGGDTQYF.

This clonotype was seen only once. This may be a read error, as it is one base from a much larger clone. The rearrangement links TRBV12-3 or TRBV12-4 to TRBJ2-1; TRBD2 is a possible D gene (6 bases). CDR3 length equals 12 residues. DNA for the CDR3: TGTGCCAGCACCCGGGGGTACAAAGAGCAGTTCTTC. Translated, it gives CASTRGYKEQFF.

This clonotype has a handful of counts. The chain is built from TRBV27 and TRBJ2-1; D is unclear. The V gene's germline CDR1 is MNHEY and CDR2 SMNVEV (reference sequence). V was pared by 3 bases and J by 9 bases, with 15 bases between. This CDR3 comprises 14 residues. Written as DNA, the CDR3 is TGTGCCAGCAGTTTTTTTCACGGCCTAGGTGAGCAGTTCTTC. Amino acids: CASSFFHGLGEQFF.

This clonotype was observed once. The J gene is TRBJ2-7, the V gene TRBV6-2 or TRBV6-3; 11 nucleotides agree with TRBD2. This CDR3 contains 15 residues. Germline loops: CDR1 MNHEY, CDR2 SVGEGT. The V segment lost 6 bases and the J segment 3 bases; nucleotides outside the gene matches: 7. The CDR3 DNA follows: TGTGCCAGCAGAACGGGACTAGCGGCTTACTACGAGCAGTACTTC. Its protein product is CASRTGLAAYYEQYF.

The DNA of the CDR3 is TGTGCCAGCAGTTATTGGGGGACAGTGAACACTGAAGCTTTCTTT. Translated, it gives CASSYWGTVNTEAFF. The gene calls are TRBV6-5 and TRBJ1-1; 7 bases match TRBD1. This CDR3 has 15 residues. CDR1 is MNHEY and CDR2 is SVGAGI in the germline V gene. V shed 3 bases, J shed 0 bases, and the junction held 4 bases outside the gene matches.

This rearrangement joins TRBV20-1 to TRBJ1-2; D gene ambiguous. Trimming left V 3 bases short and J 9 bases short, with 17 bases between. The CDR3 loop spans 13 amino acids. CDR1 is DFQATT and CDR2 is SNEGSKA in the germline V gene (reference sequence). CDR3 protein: CSARAGSQARYTF. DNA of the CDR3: TGCAGTGCTAGGGCCGGGAGCCAGGCACGCTACACCTTC.

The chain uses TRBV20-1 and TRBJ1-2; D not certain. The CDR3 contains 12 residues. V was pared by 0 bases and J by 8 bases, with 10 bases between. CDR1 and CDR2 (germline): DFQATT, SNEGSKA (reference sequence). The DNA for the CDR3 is TGCAGTGCTAGAGATGAGGGTTCCGGCTACACCTTC. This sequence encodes CSARDEGSGYTF.

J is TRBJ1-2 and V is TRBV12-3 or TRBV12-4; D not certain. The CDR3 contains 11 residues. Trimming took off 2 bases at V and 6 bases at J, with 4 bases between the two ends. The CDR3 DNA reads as TGTGCCAGCAGTTTAACGGATGGCTACACCTTC. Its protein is CASSLTDGYTF.

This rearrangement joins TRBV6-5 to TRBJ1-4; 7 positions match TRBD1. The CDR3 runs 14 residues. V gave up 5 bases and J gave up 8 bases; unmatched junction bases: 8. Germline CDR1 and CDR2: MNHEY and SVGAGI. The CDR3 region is CASSEDRDREKLFF. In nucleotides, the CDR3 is TGTGCCAGCAGTGAAGACAGGGATCGAGAAAAACTGTTTTTT.

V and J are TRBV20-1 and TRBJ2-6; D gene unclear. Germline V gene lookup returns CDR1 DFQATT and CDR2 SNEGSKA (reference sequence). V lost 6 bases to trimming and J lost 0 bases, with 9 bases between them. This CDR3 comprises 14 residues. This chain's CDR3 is CSAWTHSGANVLTF. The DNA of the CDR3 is TGCAGTGCATGGACCCACTCTGGGGCCAACGTCCTGACTTTC.

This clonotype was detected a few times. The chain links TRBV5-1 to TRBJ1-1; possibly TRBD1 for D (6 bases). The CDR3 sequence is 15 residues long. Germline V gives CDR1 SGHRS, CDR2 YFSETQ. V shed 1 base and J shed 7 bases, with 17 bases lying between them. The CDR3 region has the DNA TGCGCCAGCAGCTTGCGGCAGGGAGGGGGAGGTGAAGCTTTCTTT. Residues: CASSLRQGGGGEAFF.

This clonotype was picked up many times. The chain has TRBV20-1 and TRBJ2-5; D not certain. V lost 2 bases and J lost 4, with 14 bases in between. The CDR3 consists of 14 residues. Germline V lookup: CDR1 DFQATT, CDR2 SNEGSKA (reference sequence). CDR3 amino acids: CSARKPAFRETQYF. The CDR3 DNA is TGCAGTGCTAGAAAGCCAGCTTTTAGAGAGACCCAGTACTTC.

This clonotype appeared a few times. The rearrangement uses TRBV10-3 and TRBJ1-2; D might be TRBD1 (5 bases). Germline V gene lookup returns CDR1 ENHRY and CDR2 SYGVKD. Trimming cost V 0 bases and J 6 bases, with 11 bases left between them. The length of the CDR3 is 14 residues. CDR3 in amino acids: CAISESLGTNGYTF. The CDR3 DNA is TGTGCCATCAGTGAGTCGCTGGGGACGAATGGCTACACCTTC.

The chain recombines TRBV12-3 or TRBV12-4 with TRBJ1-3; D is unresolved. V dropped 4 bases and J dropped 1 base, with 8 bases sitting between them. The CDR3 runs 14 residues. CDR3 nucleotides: TGTGCCAGCAGTTCGACCTTATCTGGAAACACCATATATTTT. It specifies CASSSTLSGNTIYF.

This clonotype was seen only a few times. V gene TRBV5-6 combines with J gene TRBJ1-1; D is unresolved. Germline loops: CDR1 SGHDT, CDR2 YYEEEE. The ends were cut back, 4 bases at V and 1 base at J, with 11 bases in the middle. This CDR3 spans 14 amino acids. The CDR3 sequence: CASSTSAGNTEAFF. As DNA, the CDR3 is TGTGCCAGCAGCACCTCCGCCGGGAACACTGAAGCTTTCTTT.

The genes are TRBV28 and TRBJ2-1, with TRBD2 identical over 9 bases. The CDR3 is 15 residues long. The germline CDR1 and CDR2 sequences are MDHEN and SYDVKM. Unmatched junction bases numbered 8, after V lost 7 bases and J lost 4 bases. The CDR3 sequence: CASIPSTSGYNEQFF. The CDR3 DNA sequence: TGTGCCAGCATCCCCTCGACTAGCGGTTACAATGAGCAGTTCTTC. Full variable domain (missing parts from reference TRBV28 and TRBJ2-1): DVKVTQSSRYLVKRTGEKVFLECVQDMDHENMFWYRQDPGLGLRLIYFSYDVKMKEKGDIPEGYSVSREKKERFSLILESASTNQTSMYLCASIPSTSGYNEQFFGPGTRLTVL.

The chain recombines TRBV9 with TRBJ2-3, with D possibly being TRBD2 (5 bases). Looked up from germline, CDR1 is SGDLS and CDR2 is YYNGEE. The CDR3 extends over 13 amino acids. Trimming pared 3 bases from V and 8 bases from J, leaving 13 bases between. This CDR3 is CASSGIPEGTQYF. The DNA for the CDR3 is TGTGCCAGCAGCGGCATCCCAGAGGGTACGCAGTATTTT.